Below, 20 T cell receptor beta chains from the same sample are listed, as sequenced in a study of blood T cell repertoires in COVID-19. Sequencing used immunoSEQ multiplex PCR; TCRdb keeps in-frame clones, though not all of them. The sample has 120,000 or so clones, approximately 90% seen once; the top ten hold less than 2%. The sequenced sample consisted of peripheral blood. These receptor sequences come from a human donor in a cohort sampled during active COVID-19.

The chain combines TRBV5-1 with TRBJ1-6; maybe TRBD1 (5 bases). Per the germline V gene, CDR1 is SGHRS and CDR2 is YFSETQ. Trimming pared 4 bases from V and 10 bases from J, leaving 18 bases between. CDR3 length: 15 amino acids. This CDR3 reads CASSTSGGKESPLHF. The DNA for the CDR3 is TGCGCCAGCAGCACCTCGGGGGGAAAGGAATCACCCCTCCACTTT.

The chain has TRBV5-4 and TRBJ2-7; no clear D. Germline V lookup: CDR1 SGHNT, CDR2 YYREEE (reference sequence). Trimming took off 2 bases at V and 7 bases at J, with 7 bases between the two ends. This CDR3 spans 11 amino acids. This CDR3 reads CASSFGEEQYF. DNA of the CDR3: TGTGCCAGCAGCTTTGGTGAGGAGCAGTACTTC.

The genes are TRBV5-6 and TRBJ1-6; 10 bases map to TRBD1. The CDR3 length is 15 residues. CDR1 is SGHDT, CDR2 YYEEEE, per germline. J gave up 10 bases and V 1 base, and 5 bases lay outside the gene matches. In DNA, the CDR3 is TGTGCCAGCAGCTTGTGGACAGGGGGTATCTCACCCCTCCACTTT. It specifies CASSLWTGGISPLHF.

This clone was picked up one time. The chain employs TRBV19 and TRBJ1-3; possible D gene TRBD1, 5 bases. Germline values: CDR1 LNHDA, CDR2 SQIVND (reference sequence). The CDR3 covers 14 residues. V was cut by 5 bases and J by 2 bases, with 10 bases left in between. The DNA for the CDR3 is TGTGCCAGTAGTCTGGGGCGGACTGGAAACACCATATATTTT. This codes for CASSLGRTGNTIYF.

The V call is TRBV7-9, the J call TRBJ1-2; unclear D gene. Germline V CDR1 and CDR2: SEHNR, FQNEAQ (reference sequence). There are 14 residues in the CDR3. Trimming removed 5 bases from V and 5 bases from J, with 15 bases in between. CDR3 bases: TGTGCCAGCAGCGCCGGAGGAGGTCCTTATGGCTACACCTTC. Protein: CASSAGGGPYGYTF.

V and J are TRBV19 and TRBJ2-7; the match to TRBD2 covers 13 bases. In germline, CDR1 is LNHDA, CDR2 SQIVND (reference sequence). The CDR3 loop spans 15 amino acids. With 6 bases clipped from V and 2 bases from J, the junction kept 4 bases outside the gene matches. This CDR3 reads CASRLAGGRAYEQYF. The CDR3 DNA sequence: TGTGCCAGTAGACTAGCGGGAGGGCGAGCCTACGAGCAGTACTTC.

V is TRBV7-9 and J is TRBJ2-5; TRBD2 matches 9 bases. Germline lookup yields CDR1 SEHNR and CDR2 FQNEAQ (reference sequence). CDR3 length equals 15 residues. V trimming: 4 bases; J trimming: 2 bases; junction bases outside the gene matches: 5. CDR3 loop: CASSSLAGIQETQYF. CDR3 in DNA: TGTGCCAGCAGCTCCCTAGCGGGGATTCAAGAGACCCAGTACTTC.

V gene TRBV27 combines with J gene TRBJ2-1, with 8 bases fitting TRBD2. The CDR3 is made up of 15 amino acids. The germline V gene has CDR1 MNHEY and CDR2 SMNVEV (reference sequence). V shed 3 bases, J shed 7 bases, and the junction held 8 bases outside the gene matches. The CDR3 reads CASSFTGGPNNEQFF. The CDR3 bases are TGTGCCAGCAGTTTTACGGGAGGGCCGAATAATGAGCAGTTCTTC.

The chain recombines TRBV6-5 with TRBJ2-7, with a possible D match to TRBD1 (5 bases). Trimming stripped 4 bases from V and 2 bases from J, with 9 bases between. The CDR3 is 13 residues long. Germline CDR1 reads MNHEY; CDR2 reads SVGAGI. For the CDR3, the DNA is TGTGCCAGCAGTTGGGGCCCCACCTACGAGCAGTACTTC. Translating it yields CASSWGPTYEQYF.

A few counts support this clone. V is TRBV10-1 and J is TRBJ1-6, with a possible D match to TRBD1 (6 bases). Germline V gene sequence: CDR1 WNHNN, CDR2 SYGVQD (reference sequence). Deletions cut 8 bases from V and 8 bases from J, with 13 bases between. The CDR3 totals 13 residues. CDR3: CASGLHRDSPLHF. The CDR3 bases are TGCGCCAGCGGATTACACAGGGATTCACCCCTCCACTTT.

The CDR3 spells CASSQGAGFGEQYF. The CDR3 DNA follows: TGCGCCAGCAGCCAAGGGGCAGGGTTCGGCGAGCAGTACTTC. This sequence joins TRBV5-1 and TRBJ2-7, with a tentative D call TRBD1 (5 bases). The V gene lost 4 bases and the J gene lost 6 bases, with 17 bases spanning the gap. Germline CDR1 and CDR2: SGHRS and YFSETQ. The CDR3 runs to 14 residues.

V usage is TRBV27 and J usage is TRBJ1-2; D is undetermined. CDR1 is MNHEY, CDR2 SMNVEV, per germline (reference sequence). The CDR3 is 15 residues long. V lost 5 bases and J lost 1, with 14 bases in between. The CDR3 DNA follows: TGTGCCAGCAGTCCGCAAGAACGGTATAACTATGGCTACACCTTC. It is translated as CASSPQERYNYGYTF.

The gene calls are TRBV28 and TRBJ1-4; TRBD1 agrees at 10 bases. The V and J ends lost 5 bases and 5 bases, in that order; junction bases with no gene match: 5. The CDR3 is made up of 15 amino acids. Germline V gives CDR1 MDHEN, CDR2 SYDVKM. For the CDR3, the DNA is TGTGCCAGCAGTCCCGGGGACAGGGGAAATGAAAAACTGTTTTTT. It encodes CASSPGDRGNEKLFF. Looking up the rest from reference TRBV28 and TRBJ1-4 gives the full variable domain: DVKVTQSSRYLVKRTGEKVFLECVQDMDHENMFWYRQDPGLGLRLIYFSYDVKMKEKGDIPEGYSVSREKKERFSLILESASTNQTSMYLCASSPGDRGNEKLFFGSGTQLSVL.

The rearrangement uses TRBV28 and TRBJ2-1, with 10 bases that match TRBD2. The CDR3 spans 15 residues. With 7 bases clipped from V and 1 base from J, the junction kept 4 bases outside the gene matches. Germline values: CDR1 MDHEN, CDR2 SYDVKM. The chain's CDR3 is CASTLAGVSYNEQFF. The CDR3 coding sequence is TGTGCCAGCACCCTAGCGGGGGTATCCTACAATGAGCAGTTCTTC.

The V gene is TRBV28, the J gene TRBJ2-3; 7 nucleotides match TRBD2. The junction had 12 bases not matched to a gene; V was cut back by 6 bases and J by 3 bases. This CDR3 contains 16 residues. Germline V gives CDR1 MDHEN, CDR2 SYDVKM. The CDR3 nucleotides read TGTGCCAGCAGGTTAGGAGCGGGAACTGTTACAGATACGCAGTATTTT. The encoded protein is CASRLGAGTVTDTQYF.

The CDR3 DNA reads TGTGCCAGCAGTTTATTTGGACAGGGGACTGGAAACACCATATATTTT. It is translated as CASSLFGQGTGNTIYF. The V call is TRBV28, the J call TRBJ1-3, with 9 bases matching TRBD1. This CDR3 is built from 16 residues. J lost 2 bases, V lost 1 base, and 3 bases had no gene match. Germline V gene sequence: CDR1 MDHEN, CDR2 SYDVKM.

DNA for the CDR3: TGTGCCAGCAGCAGGGACTTTTACACCGGGGAGCTGTTTTTT. Its translation is CASSRDFYTGELFF. The chain employs TRBV7-6 and TRBJ2-2; tentative D call: TRBD2 (6 bases). The CDR3 is 14 residues long. From germline, CDR1 is SGHVS and CDR2 FNYEAQ. V lost 5 bases to trimming and J lost 3 bases, with 10 bases between them.

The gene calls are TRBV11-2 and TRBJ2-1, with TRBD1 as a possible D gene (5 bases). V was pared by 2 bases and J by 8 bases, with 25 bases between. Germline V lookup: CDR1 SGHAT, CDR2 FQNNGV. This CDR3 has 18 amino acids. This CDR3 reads CASSLSLVRQGFFHEQFF. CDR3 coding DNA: TGTGCCAGCAGCTTATCTCTTGTGCGGCAGGGTTTTTTTCATGAGCAGTTCTTC.

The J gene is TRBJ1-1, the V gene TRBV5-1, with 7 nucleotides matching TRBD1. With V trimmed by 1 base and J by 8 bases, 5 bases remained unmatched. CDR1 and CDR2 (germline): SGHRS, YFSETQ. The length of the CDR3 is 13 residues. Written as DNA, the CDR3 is TGCGCCAGCAGCTTGACGACAGGGCTAGAAGCTTTCTTT. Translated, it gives CASSLTTGLEAFF. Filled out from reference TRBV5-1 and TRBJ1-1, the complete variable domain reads KAGVTQTPRYLIKTRGQQVTLSCSPISGHRSVSWYQQTPGQGLQFLFEYFSETQRNKGNFPGRFSGRQFSNSRSEMNVSTLELGDSALYLCASSLTTGLEAFFGQGTRLTVV.

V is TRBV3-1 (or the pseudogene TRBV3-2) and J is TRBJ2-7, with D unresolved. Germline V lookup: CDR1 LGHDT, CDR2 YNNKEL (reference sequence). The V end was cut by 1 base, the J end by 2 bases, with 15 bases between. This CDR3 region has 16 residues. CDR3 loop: CASSQVNSGPAYEQYF. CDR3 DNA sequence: TGTGCCAGCAGCCAAGTCAACAGTGGTCCCGCCTACGAGCAGTACTTC.